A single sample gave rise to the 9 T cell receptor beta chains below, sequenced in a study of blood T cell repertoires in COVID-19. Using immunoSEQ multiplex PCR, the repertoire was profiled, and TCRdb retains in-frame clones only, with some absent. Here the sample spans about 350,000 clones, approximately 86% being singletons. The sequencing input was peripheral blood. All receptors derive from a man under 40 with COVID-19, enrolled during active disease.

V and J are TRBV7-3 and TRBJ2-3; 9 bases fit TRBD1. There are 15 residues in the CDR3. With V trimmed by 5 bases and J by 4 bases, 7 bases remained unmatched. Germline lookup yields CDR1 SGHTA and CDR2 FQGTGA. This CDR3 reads CASSQDRGPPDTQYF. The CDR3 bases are TGTGCCAGCAGCCAGGACAGGGGTCCCCCAGATACGCAGTATTTT.

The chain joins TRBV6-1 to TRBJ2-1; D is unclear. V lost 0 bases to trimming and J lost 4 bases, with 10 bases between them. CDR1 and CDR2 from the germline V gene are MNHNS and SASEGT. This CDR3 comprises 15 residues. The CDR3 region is CASSEAVSSYNEQFF. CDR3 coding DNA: TGTGCCAGCAGTGAAGCCGTTTCTAGTTACAATGAGCAGTTCTTC.

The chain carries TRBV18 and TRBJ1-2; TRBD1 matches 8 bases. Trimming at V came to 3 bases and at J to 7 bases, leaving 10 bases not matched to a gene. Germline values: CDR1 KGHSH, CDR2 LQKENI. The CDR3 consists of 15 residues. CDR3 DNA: TGTGCCAGCTCACCTATCATTGGGGACAGGTTTGGCTACACCTTC. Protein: CASSPIIGDRFGYTF.

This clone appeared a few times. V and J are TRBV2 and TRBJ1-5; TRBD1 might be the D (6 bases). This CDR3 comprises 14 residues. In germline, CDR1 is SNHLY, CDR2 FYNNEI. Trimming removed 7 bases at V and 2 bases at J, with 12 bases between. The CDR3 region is CASTGGLGNQPQHF. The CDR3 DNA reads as TGTGCCAGCACGGGGGGGCTCGGCAATCAGCCCCAGCATTTT.

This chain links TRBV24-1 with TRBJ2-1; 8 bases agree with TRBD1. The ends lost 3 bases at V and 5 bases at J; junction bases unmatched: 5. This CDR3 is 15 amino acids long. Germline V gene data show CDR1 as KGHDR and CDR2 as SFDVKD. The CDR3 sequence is CATSDGGQGNNEQFF. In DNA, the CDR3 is TGTGCCACCAGTGATGGAGGACAGGGAAACAATGAGCAGTTCTTC.

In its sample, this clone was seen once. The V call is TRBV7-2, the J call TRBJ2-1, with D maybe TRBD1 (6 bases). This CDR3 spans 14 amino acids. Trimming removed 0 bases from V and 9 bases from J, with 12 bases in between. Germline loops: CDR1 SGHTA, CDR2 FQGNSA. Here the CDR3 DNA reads TGTGCCAGCAGCTTAGCGCAGGGGATGAGTGAGCAGTTCTTC. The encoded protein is CASSLAQGMSEQFF.

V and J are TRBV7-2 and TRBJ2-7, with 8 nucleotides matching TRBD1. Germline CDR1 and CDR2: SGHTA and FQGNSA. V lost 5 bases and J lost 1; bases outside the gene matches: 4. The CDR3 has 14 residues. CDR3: CASSPRDRSYEQYF. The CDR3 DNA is TGTGCCAGCAGCCCTCGGGACAGGTCCTACGAGCAGTACTTC. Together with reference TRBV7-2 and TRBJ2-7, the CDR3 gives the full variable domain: GAGVSQSPSNKVTEKGKDVELRCDPISGHTALYWYRQSLGQGLEFLIYFQGNSAPDKSGLPSDRFSAERTGGSVSTLTIQRTQQEDSAVYLCASSPRDRSYEQYFGPGTRLTVT.

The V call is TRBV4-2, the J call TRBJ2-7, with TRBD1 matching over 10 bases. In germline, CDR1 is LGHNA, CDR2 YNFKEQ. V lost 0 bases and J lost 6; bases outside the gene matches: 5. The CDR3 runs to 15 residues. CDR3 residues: CASSQDRRTGGEQYF. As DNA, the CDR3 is TGTGCCAGCAGCCAAGATAGGCGGACAGGGGGCGAGCAGTACTTC.

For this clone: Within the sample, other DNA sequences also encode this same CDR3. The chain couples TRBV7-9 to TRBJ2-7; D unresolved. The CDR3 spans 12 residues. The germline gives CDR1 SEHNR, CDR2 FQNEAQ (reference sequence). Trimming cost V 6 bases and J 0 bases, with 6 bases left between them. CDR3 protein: CASSPSSYEQYF. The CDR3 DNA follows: TGTGCCAGCAGTCCCAGCTCCTACGAGCAGTACTTC.